This record concerns one T cell receptor (beta chain) sequence. The data are from a study of T cells expressing NK-cell markers. TCRdb re-called the 5' RACE reads and shows each CDR3 protein once, DNA omitted. The repertoire shows hundreds of thousands of distinct CDR3 sequences; the top ten hold about 4%. Per the germline V gene, CDR1 is LNHDA and CDR2 is SQIVND (reference sequence). The CDR3 covers 15 residues. J is TRBJ2-7 and V is TRBV19; as DNA is missing, the TRBD2 call by TCRdb cannot be tested. What was sequenced was blood T cells: a sorted CD56 or NKG2C T cell subset, CD4+ or CD8+ T cells, or bulk PBMC T cells (not recorded which). This sequence originates from a woman aged 18 to 75 in good health. CDR3 in amino acids: CASSMVGERKYEQYF.